The 26 T cell receptor beta chains listed next were all sequenced from one sample in a study of blood T cells in healthy people across ages. Then a second PCR, running about 6 to 12 cycles, was carried out with a sample-barcoded 5' primer and a J-beta primer mix. TCRdb re-analysed the 5' RACE reads in MiXCR, keeping a single row per CDR3 protein. Of 1 million to 1.2 million distinct CDR3 sequences listed, around two fifths are singletons. The sequenced sample consisted of blood. The receptors were gathered from a man aged 18 to 29 in good health.

This chain uses TRBV28 with TRBJ1-5; D is perhaps TRBD1 (5 bases). The CDR3 has 13 amino acids. V lost 6 bases and J lost 7, with 13 bases in between. Germline V gives CDR1 MDHEN, CDR2 SYDVKM. The CDR3 sequence is CASSQPAGQPQHF. The CDR3 DNA reads as TGTGCCAGCAGCCAACCCGCAGGGCAGCCCCAGCATTTT.

The V call is TRBV25-1, the J call TRBJ1-1, with unresolved D. Trimming removed 6 bases from V and 1 base from J, with 9 bases in between. CDR3 size: 13 residues. The germline CDR1 and CDR2 sequences are MGHDK and SYGVNS. The CDR3 DNA reads as TGTGCCAGCAGACAACACGGGAACACTGAAGCTTTCTTT. Translation: CASRQHGNTEAFF.

The rearrangement uses TRBV9 and TRBJ1-2; D possibly corresponds to TRBD1 (6 bases). CDR3 size: 17 residues. Per germline, CDR1 SGDLS and CDR2 YYNGEE. V shed 0 bases and J shed 0 bases, with 15 bases lying between them. The CDR3 DNA is TGTGCCAGCAGCGTAGCGGGGGGGGACATTCCTAACTATGGCTACACCTTC. Encoded protein: CASSVAGGDIPNYGYTF.

This clonotype has a handful of counts. This chain uses TRBV6-1 with TRBJ2-3, with 8 bases fitting TRBD2. The CDR3 has 16 residues. Trimming removed 2 bases from V and 0 bases from J; junction bases left unmatched: 4. Germline V lookup: CDR1 MNHNS, CDR2 SASEGT. In DNA, the CDR3 is TGTGCCAGCAGTGAACCGGGAGGGCCGAGCACAGATACGCAGTATTTT. This sequence encodes CASSEPGGPSTDTQYF.

In this sample, this clonotype turned up a few times. The CDR3 region has the DNA TGTGCCAGCAGCGTAGGACTGGGGACTAGCGGGGGCCTCACAGATACGCAGTATTTT. Translating gives CASSVGLGTSGGLTDTQYF. The chain joins TRBV9 to TRBJ2-3, with 14 bases matching TRBD2. CDR3 length equals 19 residues. Unmatched junction bases numbered 8, after V lost 0 bases and J lost 2 bases. Germline V gene sequence: CDR1 SGDLS, CDR2 YYNGEE.

This clonotype has just a few counts. This chain links TRBV6-1 with TRBJ2-7, with D perhaps being TRBD1 or TRBD2 (6 bases each). Germline loops: CDR1 MNHNS, CDR2 SASEGT. V lost 2 bases and J lost 5, with 19 bases in between. CDR3 size: 16 residues. The CDR3 sequence: CASSENGLVGGDEQYF. The DNA for the CDR3 is TGTGCCAGCAGTGAAAATGGGTTGGTGGGGGGCGACGAGCAGTACTTC.

V gene TRBV6-6 combines with J gene TRBJ2-3; 9 bases line up with TRBD2. Germline trimming cut 6 bases from V and 0 bases from J; bases unmatched to any gene: 4. The CDR3 is made up of 15 amino acids. The V gene's germline CDR1 is MNHNY and CDR2 SVGAGI (reference sequence). Here the CDR3 reads CASSPSGDSTDTQYF. The DNA for the CDR3 is TGTGCCAGCAGCCCTAGCGGGGACAGCACAGATACGCAGTATTTT.

With respect to this clonotype: A read error may explain this, as a much larger clone is one base away. J is TRBJ2-1 and V is TRBV6-5; maybe TRBD1 (6 bases). The CDR3 consists of 16 residues. Germline V gene lookup returns CDR1 MNHEY and CDR2 SVGAGI. Deletions cut 5 bases from V and 13 bases from J, with 27 bases between. The chain's CDR3 is CASSKGQSVTQETQFF. DNA of the CDR3: TGTGCCAGCAGTAAGGGACAAAGCGTAACGCAAGAGACCCAGTTCTTC.

The chain recombines TRBV15 with TRBJ1-2; D perhaps matches TRBD1 (5 bases). Germline V CDR1 and CDR2: LNHNV, YYDKDF (reference sequence). V shed 0 bases and J shed 4 bases, with 12 bases lying between them. The CDR3 has 15 residues. This CDR3 is CATSRDRGEAYGYTF. CDR3 DNA sequence: TGTGCCACCAGCAGAGATCGGGGGGAGGCCTATGGCTACACCTTC.

This clonotype has a handful of counts. This rearrangement joins TRBV15 to TRBJ1-2; D call uncertain. V lost 0 bases and J lost 3, with 17 bases in between. This CDR3 has 17 residues. Germline CDR1 is LNHNV and CDR2 is YYDKDF (reference sequence). The CDR3 loop is CATSRDSGSPLDYGYTF. The CDR3 DNA sequence: TGTGCCACCAGCAGAGATTCGGGAAGTCCCTTAGACTATGGCTACACCTTC.

The genes are TRBV12-3 or TRBV12-4 and TRBJ1-1, with D possibly TRBD1 on 6 matching bases. Trimming shortened V by 5 bases and J by 5 bases, and 15 bases separated the two germline ends. This CDR3 has 14 residues. CDR3 coding DNA: TGTGCCAGCAGTACAGGGCCACTTGGGACTGAAGCTTTCTTT. Amino acids: CASSTGPLGTEAFF.

Only a few counts were recorded for this clonotype. The gene calls are TRBV14 and TRBJ1-2; weak D call: TRBD1 (5 bases). CDR1 is SGHDN, CDR2 FVKESK, per germline. This CDR3 has 15 residues. The V gene lost 1 base and the J gene lost 4 bases, with 13 bases spanning the gap. The CDR3 sequence is CASSQGQGSVYGYTF. CDR3 sequence (DNA): TGTGCCAGCAGCCAAGGGCAGGGCTCGGTCTATGGCTACACCTTC.

This clonotype was observed a few times. The chain carries TRBV7-9 and TRBJ1-1; the match to TRBD1 covers 7 bases. The V and J ends lost 5 bases and 4 bases, in that order; junction bases with no gene match: 7. This CDR3 contains 14 residues. The germline V gene has CDR1 SEHNR and CDR2 FQNEAQ (reference sequence). The DNA of the CDR3 is TGTGCCAGCAGCCTTGAAGAGGGGGCCACTGAAGCTTTCTTT. The encoded protein is CASSLEEGATEAFF.

This clonotype was recorded a few times. The chain combines TRBV6-1 with TRBJ1-6; a weak D match, TRBD1 (5 bases). The germline gives CDR1 MNHNS, CDR2 SASEGT. CDR3 length: 12 residues. Trimming removed 10 bases at V and 7 bases at J, with 11 bases between. CDR3 loop: CATRDGNSPLHF. The DNA for the CDR3 is TGTGCCACCAGGGACGGAAATTCACCCCTCCACTTT.

V gene TRBV24-1 combines with J gene TRBJ2-2, with a tentative D call TRBD1 (6 bases). Germline CDR1 KGHDR, CDR2 SFDVKD. V gave up 2 bases and J gave up 1 base, with 10 bases separating them. The CDR3 contains 16 residues. CDR3 residues: CATSDWDTKNTGELFF. CDR3 bases: TGTGCCACCAGTGATTGGGACACAAAGAACACCGGGGAGCTGTTTTTT.

This clonotype was detected ten times or more. This chain connects TRBV4-2 to TRBJ1-2, with D maybe TRBD1 (5 bases). The germline V gene encodes CDR1 LGHNA and CDR2 YNFKEQ. V was clipped by 0 bases and J by 4 bases, with 9 bases between them. CDR3 length: 14 residues. The CDR3 here is CASSQDRGTYGYTF. The CDR3 nucleotides read TGTGCCAGCAGCCAAGATCGAGGGACCTATGGCTACACCTTC.

This clonotype was picked up a small number of times. Mismatch with germline at one junction end may stem from a read error. The chain combines TRBV7-2 with TRBJ1-4, with TRBD1 as a possible D gene (5 bases). Germline V gives CDR1 SGHTA, CDR2 FQGNSA. This CDR3 region has 18 residues. The DNA for the CDR3 is TGTGCCGGCAGCTTAAAGGGACCCACCCTTGCAACTAATGAAAAACTGTTTTTT. Amino acid sequence: CAGSLKGPTLATNEKLFF.

The chain is built from TRBV6-2 or TRBV6-3 and TRBJ2-5, with TRBD1 as a possible D gene (6 bases). The CDR3 is 14 residues long. V dropped 6 bases and J dropped 1 base, with 12 bases sitting between them. In germline, CDR1 is MNHEY, CDR2 SVGEGT. The CDR3 sequence is CASSGTGTQETQYF. CDR3 DNA sequence: TGTGCCAGCAGCGGAACAGGGACCCAAGAGACCCAGTACTTC.

Turning to this clonotype: A much bigger clone sits one base away, suggesting this may be a read error. The chain carries TRBV7-9 and TRBJ1-3; weak D call: TRBD1 (5 bases). Germline V gene data show CDR1 as SEHNR and CDR2 as FQNEAQ (reference sequence). The CDR3 runs 16 residues. The DNA of the CDR3 is TGTGCCGGCAGCCTACTCAGGGATACCTCTGGAAACACCATATATTTT. Translation: CAGSLLRDTSGNTIYF.

This rearrangement joins TRBV6-5 to TRBJ2-2; 7 bases are shared with TRBD1. The V and J ends lost 5 bases and 1 base, in that order; junction bases with no gene match: 7. The CDR3 spans 16 residues. Germline assignment: CDR1 MNHEY and CDR2 SVGAGI. The CDR3 bases are TGTGCCAGCAGTCGCACCGGGACAGTGAACACCGGGGAGCTGTTTTTT. Translating it yields CASSRTGTVNTGELFF.

This rearrangement joins TRBV27 to TRBJ2-7, with D maybe TRBD2 (5 bases). Trimming cost V 6 bases and J 4 bases, with 13 bases left between them. The CDR3 is 13 amino acids. Germline V gives CDR1 MNHEY, CDR2 SMNVEV (reference sequence). CDR3 sequence reads: CASRTTDGYEQYF. DNA for the CDR3: TGTGCCAGCAGGACTACGGACGGGTACGAGCAGTACTTC.

Comments on this clonotype: A much larger clone differs from this one at a single base, so this may be a read error. This chain uses TRBV20-1 with TRBJ2-7; D might be TRBD1 (6 bases). This CDR3 has 13 amino acids. CDR1 and CDR2 from the germline V gene are DFQATT and SNEGSKA (reference sequence). In DNA form, the CDR3 reads TGCGGTGCTAGACAGGACCTCGCCTACGAGCAGTACTTC. Residues: CGARQDLAYEQYF.

This clonotype was picked up a small number of times. The V gene is TRBV21-1, the J gene TRBJ2-5. TRBV21-1 is recorded as a pseudogene. CDR3 size: 11 residues. As DNA, the CDR3 is TGTGCCACCCCAAGATACAATGAGCAGTACTTC. It translates to CATPRYNEQYF.

As regards this clonotype: An end of the junction differs from the germline gene, which may be a read error. J is TRBJ1-1 and V is TRBV12-5; D perhaps matches TRBD1 (6 bases). The CDR3 totals 14 residues. Germline CDR1 is LGHNT and CDR2 is FRNRAP. CDR3 region: CASGLTTGNTEASF. The CDR3 DNA reads TGTGCTAGTGGTTTGACAACAGGGAACACTGAAGCTTCCTTT.

With regard to this clonotype: The junction departs from germline at one end; a sequencing error may be responsible. The chain has TRBV25-1 and TRBJ2-1; the D is unclear. The CDR3 runs to 16 residues. Germline values: CDR1 MGHDK, CDR2 SYGVNS. CDR3 loop: CASSKYLGYRDNEQFF. The CDR3, as DNA: TGTGCCAGCAGTAAATATTTGGGGTATCGGGACAATGAGCAGTTCTTC. The full variable domain, its missing parts supplied by reference TRBV25-1 and TRBJ2-1, is EADIYQTPRYLVIGTGKKITLECSQTMGHDKMYWYQQDPGMELHLIHYSYGVNSTEKGDLSSESTVSRIRTEHFPLTLESARPSHTSQYLCASSKYLGYRDNEQFFGPGTRLTVL.

This clonotype was observed a few times. The rearrangement uses TRBV6-2 or TRBV6-3 and TRBJ2-3, with 9 bases lining up with TRBD1. This CDR3 is 16 amino acids long. The V segment lost 5 bases and the J segment 2 bases; nucleotides outside the gene matches: 8. From germline, CDR1 is MNHEY and CDR2 SVGEGT. The CDR3 sequence is CASSAYRGHPTDTQYF. The CDR3, as DNA: TGTGCCAGCAGTGCCTACAGGGGGCACCCCACAGATACGCAGTATTTT.